This T cell receptor (beta chain) emerged from a study of T-cell memory formation after mild COVID-19. Study conclusions and caveats: Clones that got smaller from day 15 to 85 had even CD4/CD8, while clones growing later tipped toward CD4+. Still unconfirmed is whether the second-wave clones peaking on day 37 recognized SARS-CoV-2.

In its sample, this clonotype was seen a few times. Antigen specificity is unknown. The CDR3 consists of 14 residues. V lost 3 bases to trimming and J lost 0 bases, with 9 bases between them. The germline CDR1 and CDR2 sequences are DFQATT and SNEGSKA (reference sequence). TCRdb ran MiXCR on the 5' RACE reads and lists one entry per CDR3 protein. This sample has around 55,000 distinct CDR3 sequences, with 8% to 9.5% found just once. The sequence was collected from a man aged 18 to 30 who had mild COVID-19 (a few samples of this study predate the infection). Cell type and time point are not known. The rearrangement links TRBV20-1 to TRBJ1-5, with D hard to call. The specimen was PBMCs or a T cell subset sorted from them (not recorded which). The CDR3 spells CSASSGVSNQPQHF. CDR3 nucleotides: TGCAGTGCTAGTTCTGGTGTTAGCAATCAGCCCCAGCATTTT.